This T cell receptor (beta chain) was documented in a study of tissue T cells after allogeneic stem cell transplantation. As for time point: mouse harvest day 14 after allogeneic transplant. Tail vein injection delivered 10^7 T-cell-depleted bone marrow cells and 10^6 splenic CD5+ T cells. To note about this clone: Mouse gene names and germline throughout.

Measured with immunoSEQ multiplex PCR; TCRdb has only the in-frame clones, and not every one. The profile covers 5,000 to 6,000 clones, with about 43% appearing a single time and roughly two fifths taken by the ten largest. Material for sequencing was gut tissue. The TCR comes from a female BALB/c mouse given C57BL/6 T cells with graft-versus-host disease after an allogeneic hematopoietic cell transplant.

The part of the CDR3 DNA that was read is TGTGCCAGCAGTCTGTCTGGGGAAAACACCTTGTAC. Its protein product is CASSLSGENTLY. The complete CDR3 sequence is CASSLSGENTLYF. The chain couples TRBV26 to TRBJ2-4, with a possible D match to TRBD2 (5 bases). The CDR3 extends 1 residue past the end of the read, so its final part is completed from the germline J gene. CDR3 length equals 13 residues. The V end was cut by 0 bases, the J end by 4 bases, with 5 bases between. Germline-derived CDR1 and CDR2 are KGHPV and FQNQEV (reference sequence).